A selection of T cell receptor beta chains follows, all from one sample in a study of cytomegalovirus exposure and HLA in healthy donors. The repertoire was sequenced with immunoSEQ multiplex PCR; TCRdb's copy has only in-frame clones and lacks some. This table has 63,000 or so clones, around 73% appearing once. The sequenced material came from PBMCs. The receptors derive from a man in his forties or fifties in good health and CMV-seronegative. CDR3s include the opening cysteine and the closing phenylalanine or tryptophan. A D gene is named only where the DNA matches it firmly. Not every row has a clone size; where given, it reads once, few, many or a size class.

J gene: TRBJ2-1
clone size: -
V gene: TRBV5-1
D gene: TRBD1
CDR3 DNA: TGCGCCAGCAGTACAGCAGGGGGCAATGAGCAGTTCTTC
CDR3 protein: CASSTAGGNEQFF

J gene: TRBJ2-3
clone size: few
V gene: TRBV5-1
D gene: TRBD2
CDR3 DNA: TGCGCCAGCACCCTCGGGGCGGGGGGTAGCACAGATACGCAGTATTTT
CDR3 protein: CASTLGAGGSTDTQYF

J gene: TRBJ1-2
clone size: -
V gene: TRBV15
D gene: -
CDR3 DNA: TGTGCCACCAGCAGAGATAGTTCAGGGGACTATGGCTACACCTTC
CDR3 protein: CATSRDSSGDYGYTF

J gene: TRBJ2-4
clone size: -
V gene: TRBV7-6
D gene: TRBD2
CDR3 DNA: TGTGCCAGCAGCTTAGGGCTAGCGGGGATGGGCTTGGCCAAAAACATTCAGTACTTC
CDR3 protein: CASSLGLAGMGLAKNIQYF

J gene: TRBJ1-2
clone size: -
V gene: TRBV9
D gene: -
CDR3 DNA: TGTGCCAGCAGCGTCGGAGGTAGCTATGGCTACACCTTC
CDR3 protein: CASSVGGSYGYTF

J gene: TRBJ2-7
clone size: -
V gene: TRBV12-5
D gene: -
CDR3 DNA: TGTGCTAGTGGCCTCGACATGCCTCACTACGAGCAGTACTTC
CDR3 protein: CASGLDMPHYEQYF

J gene: TRBJ1-3
clone size: few
V gene: TRBV30
D gene: -
CDR3 DNA: TGTGCCTGGAGTGTTAAGAGCTCTGGAAACACCATATATTTT
CDR3 protein: CAWSVKSSGNTIYF

J gene: TRBJ1-1
clone size: -
V gene: TRBV30
D gene: TRBD1
CDR3 DNA: TGTGCCTGGTATCAGGGGGCGCGAAGGGCTTTCTTT
CDR3 protein: CAWYQGARRAFF

J gene: TRBJ1-5
clone size: -
V gene: TRBV7-9
D gene: TRBD1
CDR3 DNA: TGTGCCAGCAGCTTCGGGACAGGGACCAATCAGCCCCAGCATTTT
CDR3 protein: CASSFGTGTNQPQHF

J gene: TRBJ2-5
clone size: -
V gene: TRBV7-6
D gene: -
CDR3 DNA: TGTGCCAGCGCCTCGACTGCACAGGGAGAGACCCAGTACTTC
CDR3 protein: CASASTAQGETQYF

J gene: TRBJ2-1
clone size: -
V gene: TRBV19
D gene: -
CDR3 DNA: TGTGCCAGTACTCAGCGGGTGGGTCATGAGCAGTTCTTC
CDR3 protein: CASTQRVGHEQFF

J gene: TRBJ2-1
clone size: -
V gene: TRBV18
D gene: -
CDR3 DNA: TGTGCCAGCTCACCAAGGTCTAGGGGGGGTGAGCAGTTCTTC
CDR3 protein: CASSPRSRGGEQFF

J gene: TRBJ2-3
clone size: -
V gene: TRBV7-3
D gene: -
CDR3 DNA: TGTGCCAGCAGCCCCACCCGAGGGCGAGGGTCGGATACGCAGTATTTT
CDR3 protein: CASSPTRGRGSDTQYF

J gene: TRBJ1-6
clone size: few
V gene: TRBV5-1
D gene: TRBD1
CDR3 DNA: TGCGCCAGCAGCTTAGTCGGGGACAGGCTTAATTCACCCCTCCACTTT
CDR3 protein: CASSLVGDRLNSPLHF

J gene: TRBJ2-5
clone size: -
V gene: TRBV7-2
D gene: -
CDR3 DNA: TGTGCCAGCAGCTTAACGTCCGTAAGGGAGCAGTACTTC
CDR3 protein: CASSLTSVREQYF

J gene: TRBJ2-7
clone size: -
V gene: TRBV6-1
D gene: -
CDR3 DNA: TGTGCCAGCAGTGAATCTCCGGGACAATTCTCCTACGAGCAGTACTTC
CDR3 protein: CASSESPGQFSYEQYF

J gene: TRBJ1-1
clone size: -
V gene: TRBV6-1
D gene: -
CDR3 DNA: TGTGCCAGCAGTTGGCAGGGGCGAGCTTTCTTT
CDR3 protein: CASSWQGRAFF

J gene: TRBJ2-3
clone size: few
V gene: TRBV5-5
D gene: TRBD2
CDR3 DNA: TGTGCCAGCAGAAGCGGGGGGGCCCCAGATACGCAGTATTTT
CDR3 protein: CASRSGGAPDTQYF

J gene: TRBJ1-1
clone size: -
V gene: TRBV7-3
D gene: -
CDR3 DNA: TGTGCCAGCAGCCAGGGGCACGGGAACACTGAAGCTTTCTTT
CDR3 protein: CASSQGHGNTEAFF

J gene: TRBJ2-7
clone size: -
V gene: TRBV7-6
D gene: TRBD1
CDR3 DNA: TGTGCCAGCAGCCCCGCGACAGGGACGGAATACGAGCAGTACTTC
CDR3 protein: CASSPATGTEYEQYF

J gene: TRBJ2-7
clone size: once
V gene: TRBV5-1
D gene: -
CDR3 DNA: TGCGCCAGCAGCCCGATCGGGAGCTACGAGCAGTACTTC
CDR3 protein: CASSPIGSYEQYF

J gene: TRBJ2-7
clone size: -
V gene: TRBV11-2
D gene: -
CDR3 DNA: TGTGCCAGCAGCTCTCCTCCGGACACCACCTACGAGCAGTACTTC
CDR3 protein: CASSSPPDTTYEQYF

J gene: TRBJ2-5
clone size: -
V gene: TRBV2
D gene: -
CDR3 DNA: TGTGCCACTGGGGCCCAGGAGGGGCCCCAAGAGACCCAGTACTTC
CDR3 protein: CATGAQEGPQETQYF

J gene: TRBJ2-1
clone size: -
V gene: TRBV2
D gene: -
CDR3 DNA: TGTGCCAGCAGTGAAGCGGGGGGGCGGAGATCCGGTCGCAATGAGCAGTTCTTC
CDR3 protein: CASSEAGGRRSGRNEQFF

J gene: TRBJ1-1
clone size: -
V gene: TRBV5-4
D gene: -
CDR3 DNA: TGTGCCAGCAGCGGACAGCAGGGACAGAACACTGAAGCTTTCTTT
CDR3 protein: CASSGQQGQNTEAFF

J gene: TRBJ1-2
clone size: few
V gene: TRBV19
D gene: -
CDR3 DNA: TGTGCCAGTAGTATGGGGAGGTATGGCTACACCTTC
CDR3 protein: CASSMGRYGYTF

J gene: TRBJ2-3
clone size: -
V gene: TRBV9
D gene: TRBD2
CDR3 DNA: TGTGCCAGCAGCGTAGTTGCGGGGGGGGTCACAGATACGCAGTATTTT
CDR3 protein: CASSVVAGGVTDTQYF

J gene: TRBJ1-4
clone size: -
V gene: TRBV5-4
D gene: TRBD1
CDR3 DNA: TGTGCCAGCAGAGACAGGGTTTCCGCAACTGAAAAACTGTTTTTT
CDR3 protein: CASRDRVSATEKLFF

J gene: TRBJ2-2
clone size: -
V gene: TRBV29-1
D gene: TRBD1
CDR3 DNA: TGCAGCGTTGAACCTGTGACAGGGACCGGGGAGCTGTTTTTT
CDR3 protein: CSVEPVTGTGELFF

J gene: TRBJ2-3
clone size: -
V gene: TRBV6-5
D gene: -
CDR3 DNA: TGTGCCAGCAGTTACTCGGAACTAGCAACAGATACGCAGTATTTT
CDR3 protein: CASSYSELATDTQYF

J gene: TRBJ1-1
clone size: -
V gene: TRBV6-1
D gene: -
CDR3 DNA: TGTGCCAGCAACCGAGAGGTGAACACTGAAGCTTTCTTT
CDR3 protein: CASNREVNTEAFF

J gene: TRBJ2-7
clone size: -
V gene: TRBV5-4
D gene: -
CDR3 DNA: TGTGCCAGCAGCTTGGCGGGAAACTCCTACGAGCAGTACTTC
CDR3 protein: CASSLAGNSYEQYF

J gene: TRBJ2-7
clone size: -
V gene: TRBV6-5
D gene: TRBD1
CDR3 DNA: TGTGCCAGCAAGGGGGACAGAACCTACGAGCAGTACTTC
CDR3 protein: CASKGDRTYEQYF

J gene: TRBJ1-5
clone size: -
V gene: TRBV18
D gene: -
CDR3 DNA: TGTGCCAGCTCACCGGGCAGGGCCAATCAGCCCCAGCATTTT
CDR3 protein: CASSPGRANQPQHF

J gene: TRBJ2-7
clone size: -
V gene: TRBV18
D gene: TRBD1
CDR3 DNA: TGTGCCAGCTCACCCCGGGACAGGTACTACGAGCAGTACTTC
CDR3 protein: CASSPRDRYYEQYF

J gene: TRBJ2-3
clone size: -
V gene: TRBV19
D gene: -
CDR3 DNA: TGTGCCAGTACCCACTTCCGGGGAAGCACAGATACGCAGTATTTT
CDR3 protein: CASTHFRGSTDTQYF

J gene: TRBJ2-2
clone size: -
V gene: TRBV12-5
D gene: TRBD1
CDR3 DNA: TGTGCCGGGACAGGGAACACCGGGGAGCTGTTTTTT
CDR3 protein: CAGTGNTGELFF

J gene: TRBJ1-6
clone size: -
V gene: TRBV6-6
D gene: -
CDR3 DNA: TGTGCCAGCAGTTCCGTAGGCTCGGCGGATTCACCCCTCCACTTT
CDR3 protein: CASSSVGSADSPLHF

J gene: TRBJ1-1
clone size: -
V gene: TRBV5-1
D gene: TRBD1
CDR3 DNA: TGCGCCAGCAGTGACGGACAGGGGATTATTGCTTTCTTT
CDR3 protein: CASSDGQGIIAFF

J gene: TRBJ1-2
clone size: -
V gene: TRBV10-3
D gene: -
CDR3 DNA: TGTGCCATCGCGTCTGCGGCAGCCAACTATGGCTACACCTTC
CDR3 protein: CAIASAAANYGYTF

J gene: TRBJ2-5
clone size: -
V gene: TRBV18
D gene: TRBD2
CDR3 DNA: TGTGCCAGCTCACCACCCCTAGCGGGGATATTTCAAGAGACCCAGTACTTC
CDR3 protein: CASSPPLAGIFQETQYF

J gene: TRBJ2-3
clone size: -
V gene: TRBV2
D gene: -
CDR3 DNA: TGTGCCAGCAGGAGAGGTCTCCCTAGGGGCCGAGATACGCAGTATTTT
CDR3 protein: CASRRGLPRGRDTQYF